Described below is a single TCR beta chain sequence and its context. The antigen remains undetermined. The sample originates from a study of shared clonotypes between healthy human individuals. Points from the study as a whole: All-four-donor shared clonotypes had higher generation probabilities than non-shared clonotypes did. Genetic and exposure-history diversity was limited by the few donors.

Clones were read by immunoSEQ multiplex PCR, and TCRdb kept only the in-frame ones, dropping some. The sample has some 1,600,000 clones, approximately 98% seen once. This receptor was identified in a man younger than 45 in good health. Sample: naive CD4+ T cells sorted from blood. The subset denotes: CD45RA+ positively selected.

The CDR3 DNA sequence: TGTGCCAGCAGCTTAATCCCCGGCTATGGCTACACCTTC. Its protein product is CASSLIPGYGYTF. The chain has TRBV7-3 and TRBJ1-2; D gene unclear. The V gene's germline CDR1 is SGHTA and CDR2 FQGTGA. The CDR3 has 13 amino acids. With 1 base removed from V and 4 bases from J, the gap between germline ends came to 7 bases.